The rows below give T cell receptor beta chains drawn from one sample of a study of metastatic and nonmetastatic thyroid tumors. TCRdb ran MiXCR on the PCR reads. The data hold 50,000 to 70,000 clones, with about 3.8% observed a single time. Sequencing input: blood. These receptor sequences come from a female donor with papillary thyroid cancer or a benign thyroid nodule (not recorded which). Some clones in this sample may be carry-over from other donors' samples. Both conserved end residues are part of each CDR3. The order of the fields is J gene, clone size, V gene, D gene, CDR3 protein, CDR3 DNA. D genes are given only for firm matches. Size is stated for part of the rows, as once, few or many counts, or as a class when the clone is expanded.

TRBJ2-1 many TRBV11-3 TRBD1 CASSSGTASYNEQFF TGTGCCAGCAGCTCAGGGACAGCGTCCTACAATGAGCAGTTCTTC
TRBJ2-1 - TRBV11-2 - CASSPHLTYTEQFF TGTGCCAGCAGCCCCCATTTAACCTACACTGAGCAGTTCTTC
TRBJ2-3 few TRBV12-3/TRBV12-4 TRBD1 CASSRTGGMTDTQYF TGTGCCAGCAGTCGGACAGGTGGCATGACAGATACGCAGTATTTT
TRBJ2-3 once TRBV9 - CAGSSAGGSTDTQYF TGTGCCGGCAGCTCAGCCGGGGGAAGCACAGATACGCAGTATTTT
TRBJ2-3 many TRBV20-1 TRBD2 CSAPGLAGGGADTQYF TGCAGTGCTCCCGGACTAGCGGGAGGCGGTGCAGATACGCAGTATTTT
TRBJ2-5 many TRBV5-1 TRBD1 CASSPSLGQVLSQYF TGCGCCAGCAGCCCTAGTCTGGGACAGGTTTTGTCCCAGTACTTC
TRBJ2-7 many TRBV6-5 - CASSYSDLGGEEQYF TGTGCCAGCAGTTACTCGGATCTCGGGGGCGAAGAGCAGTACTTC
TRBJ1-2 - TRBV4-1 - CASSQDLASRRYGYTF TGCGCCAGCAGCCAAGATTTGGCATCGAGGCGCTATGGCTACACCTTC
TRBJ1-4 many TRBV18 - CASSPQWQGGEKLFF TGTGCCAGCTCACCACAGTGGCAGGGCGGGGAAAAACTGTTTTTT
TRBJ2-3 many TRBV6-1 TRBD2 CASKGLAGGQSTDTQYF TGTGCCTCCAAGGGGCTAGCGGGAGGCCAAAGCACAGATACGCAGTATTTT
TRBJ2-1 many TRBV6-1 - CATGGHNEQFF TGTGCCACCGGGGGACACAATGAGCAGTTCTTC
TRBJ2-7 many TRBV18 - CASSPTGTTNEQYF TGTGCCAGCTCACCAACTGGGACCACTAACGAGCAGTACTTC
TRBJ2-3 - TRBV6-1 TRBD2 CASSKLWGGDTQYF TGTGCCAGCAGTAAGCTCTGGGGGGGTGATACGCAGTATTTT
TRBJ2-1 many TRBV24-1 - CATSDQVSGSYNEQFF TGTGCCACCAGTGATCAGGTTAGCGGCTCCTACAATGAGCAGTTCTTC
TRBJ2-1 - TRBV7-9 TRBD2 CASSHLAGKSSYNEKFF TGTGCCAGCAGCCACCTAGCGGGGAAGAGCTCCTACAATGAGAAGTTCTTC
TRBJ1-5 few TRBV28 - CASSLIISVFNQPQHF TGTGCCAGCAGTTTAATTATTTCCGTCTTTAATCAGCCCCAGCATTTT